The rows below give T cell receptor beta chains drawn from one sample of a study of T cells in Graves' hyperthyroidism and ophthalmopathy. TCRdb re-analysed the multiplex PCR reads in MiXCR, keeping a single row per CDR3 protein. The table shows under 650,000 distinct CDR3 sequences, with about 16% occurring only once. The specimen was blood. The receptors shown here come from a woman aged 30 to 39 with Graves' hyperthyroidism. The CDR3 runs from the conserved cysteine through the conserved F or W. Fields, in order: CDR3 length, J gene, clone size, V gene, CDR3 protein. The size field is filled for only some rows; it gives once, few, many or a size class.

10 | TRBJ2-7 | few | TRBV6-1 | CASSSHGQYF
15 | TRBJ2-7 | few | TRBV27 | CASSLAGTGFYEQYF
19 | TRBJ2-5 | NA | TRBV7-9 | CASSYTGTSGRASQETQYF
15 | TRBJ2-1 | NA | TRBV15 | CATSRHEGSYNEQFF
14 | TRBJ1-4 | few | TRBV7-9 | CASSKGMGNEKLFF
14 | TRBJ2-5 | many | TRBV20-1 | CSAWDDGGKETQYF
14 | TRBJ2-7 | once | TRBV28 | CASTRDREINEQYF
14 | TRBJ2-7 | NA | TRBV19 | CASSRRGGAPEQYF
14 | TRBJ2-7 | NA | TRBV19 | CASSAGTPSYEQYF
15 | TRBJ2-5 | NA | TRBV9 | CASTDTSGDKETQYF
13 | TRBJ2-5 | NA | TRBV20-1 | CGATNQGYETQYF
11 | TRBJ2-1 | few | TRBV20-1 | CSARDLYEQFF
15 | TRBJ2-5 | many | TRBV20-1 | CSARPSGGGQETQYF
15 | TRBJ2-7 | NA | TRBV18 | CASSPASRQGYEQYF
15 | TRBJ2-7 | many | TRBV5-1 | CASSSGQGATYEQYF
15 | TRBJ2-7 | many | TRBV6-5 | CASSYSGTELYEQYF
17 | TRBJ2-1 | many | TRBV7-9 | CASSFRKTGAPPNEQFF
15 | TRBJ1-3 | NA | TRBV5-5 | CASSLGGFPGNTIYF
19 | TRBJ2-5 | NA | TRBV6-1 | CASSDGSRASGSLGETQYF
15 | TRBJ1-2 | NA | TRBV6-9 | CASSYPREANYGYTF
16 | TRBJ1-2 | few | TRBV20-1 | CSASFARTARNYGYTF
15 | TRBJ1-2 | many | TRBV3-1 | CASSQPDGTYYGYTF
15 | TRBJ1-1 | many | TRBV3-1 | CASSQEVGMNTEAFF
15 | TRBJ2-1 | many | TRBV6-1 | CASRQVDLSYNEQFF
13 | TRBJ1-6 | many | TRBV3-1 | CASSRRGNSPLHF
13 | TRBJ2-5 | many | TRBV20-1 | CSARGRWGETQYF
16 | TRBJ1-5 | NA | TRBV15 | CATRVGGIGGNQPQHF
14 | TRBJ1-1 | NA | TRBV5-6 | CASSTTSGGTEAFF
14 | TRBJ2-7 | once | TRBV2 | CASSQVQGSYEQYF
12 | TRBJ2-2 | NA | TRBV12-3/TRBV12-4 | CASSNRPGELFF
14 | TRBJ2-7 | few | TRBV18 | CASSLGTAIYEQYF
12 | TRBJ1-2 | NA | TRBV7-9 | CAPRETGHGYTF
15 | TRBJ2-3 | NA | TRBV29-1 | CSVDLSTSFTDTQYF
11 | TRBJ2-7 | many | TRBV24-1 | CATSDSNEQYF
12 | TRBJ1-1 | many | TRBV5-1 | CASSLERGEAFF
12 | TRBJ2-1 | NA | TRBV5-4 | CASSLDRGFLFF
15 | TRBJ2-2 | many | TRBV12-3/TRBV12-4 | CASSRAGGPFGELFF
13 | TRBJ2-1 | NA | TRBV14 | CASSQWLNNEQFF
9 | TRBJ1-1 | NA | TRBV20-1 | CSAGSEAFF
16 | TRBJ2-2 | NA | TRBV6-5 | CASSYAREVNTGELFF
15 | TRBJ2-5 | NA | TRBV12-3/TRBV12-4 | CASSLGQGVQETQYF
19 | TRBJ2-1 | NA | TRBV6-2/TRBV6-3 | CASSDNSGSRRFDYNEQFF
15 | TRBJ2-3 | many | TRBV28 | CASSLPSGRSDTQYF
14 | TRBJ2-3 | many | TRBV7-8 | CASSLALGGDTQYF
16 | TRBJ2-3 | few | TRBV4-1 | CASSQPPSGAPDTQYF
15 | TRBJ1-4 | few | TRBV7-9 | CASTSFGGRDEKLFF
16 | TRBJ1-5 | once | TRBV7-6 | CASSLAEFNSNQPQHF
18 | TRBJ2-5 | few | TRBV5-1 | CASSLAPGQGAPQETQYF
17 | TRBJ1-5 | many | TRBV2 | CASSEGSGQRKDQPQHF
18 | TRBJ1-1 | NA | TRBV12-3/TRBV12-4 | CASSLSFWGWDSDTEAFF
16 | TRBJ2-2 | NA | TRBV5-8 | CASRASGRSNTGELFF
13 | TRBJ1-2 | many | TRBV3-1 | CASSQRDRGGYTF
18 | TRBJ2-2 | many | TRBV5-1 | CASSKNDRTGVRTGELFF
13 | TRBJ2-7 | NA | TRBV29-1 | CSAARTGVDEQYF